This TCR beta chain was obtained from a study of T-cell reconstitution after alpha-beta-depleted transplantation in children. This clonotype was seen at least ten times. The CDR3 extends over 17 amino acids. From germline, CDR1 is SGHRS and CDR2 YFSETQ. V lost 0 bases to trimming and J lost 2 bases; unmatched junction nucleotides: 10. Preparing the TCRbeta library involved the use of unique molecular identifiers. TCRdb reprocessed the PCR reads via MiXCR and lists one record per CDR3 protein. The profile shows approximately 300,000 distinct CDR3 sequences, around 10% of them singletons. The specimen was peripheral blood, collected 180 days after TCRalphabeta/CD19-depleted stem cell transplant. The chain is built from TRBV5-1 and TRBJ2-7, with 8 nucleotides matching TRBD2. The origin of this receptor is a male patient aged 2 to 10 who had a stem cell transplant for chronic granulomatous disease, so the T cells may come from the graft donor. CDR3 in amino acids: CASSLAGLAGGTYEQYF. CDR3 nucleotides: TGCGCCAGCAGCTTGGCCGGTTTGGCGGGAGGCACCTACGAGCAGTACTTC.